This TCR beta chain came from a study of blood T cell repertoires in COVID-19. Germline CDR1 reads LNHDA; CDR2 reads SQIVND (reference sequence). V dropped 3 bases and J dropped 0 bases, with 9 bases sitting between them. The CDR3 runs to 15 residues. In the original analysis: From reference gene primer amplification, estimates of nucleated cell counts were derived. The method was immunoSEQ multiplex PCR; TCRdb's version includes in-frame clones alone and lacks a portion of them. The V and J calls and the clone size are those of that table, but D and trimming were determined from the DNA. The sample holds around 250,000 clones, around 84% seen once.

The TCR comes from a middle-aged woman who had recovered from COVID-19. The chain is built from TRBV19 and TRBJ1-5; D remains unclear. Sequencing input: peripheral blood. The CDR3 coding sequence is TGTGCCAGTAGTATCATCCAGAATAGCAATCAGCCCCAGCATTTT. Its protein is CASSIIQNSNQPQHF.